The 6 T cell receptor beta chains given below trace back to one sample, sequenced in a study of blood T cell repertoires in COVID-19. Here immunoSEQ multiplex PCR was the method, and the copy in TCRdb shows in-frame clones only, minus some. The sample carries around 100,000 clones, approximately 86% recorded once. Specimen: peripheral blood. These receptors were taken from a man older than 75 with acute or convalescent COVID-19.

The rearrangement uses TRBV27 and TRBJ1-5; perhaps TRBD1 as D (6 bases). Trimming shortened V by 2 bases and J by 5 bases, and 10 bases separated the two germline ends. This CDR3 has 14 amino acids. Germline CDR1 is MNHEY and CDR2 is SMNVEV (reference sequence). CDR3: CASSLQGPDQPQHF. As DNA, the CDR3 is TGTGCCAGCAGTTTACAGGGGCCGGATCAGCCCCAGCATTTT.

CDR3 nucleotides: TGTGCCAGCAGCAACTACAGGGGATGGCACACTGAAGCTTTCTTT. Its translation is CASSNYRGWHTEAFF. The J gene is TRBJ1-1, the V gene TRBV21-1; TRBD1, the D gene given by the table, was not confirmed from the DNA. TRBV21-1 corresponds to a pseudogene. This CDR3 is 15 amino acids long.

The rearrangement uses TRBV27 and TRBJ1-1, with D maybe TRBD1 (5 bases). CDR3 length: 16 residues. Trimming removed 6 bases at V and 7 bases at J, with 24 bases between. In germline, CDR1 is MNHEY, CDR2 SMNVEV (reference sequence). The CDR3 coding sequence is TGTGCCAGCAGCTTCTACGGTCTTCACGGGGGTTATGAAGCTTTCTTT. Amino acids: CASSFYGLHGGYEAFF.

The chain couples TRBV7-9 to TRBJ2-7; TRBD1 matches at 12 bases. Germline CDR1 and CDR2: SEHNR and FQNEAQ (reference sequence). This CDR3 is built from 16 residues. With 7 bases clipped from V and 3 bases from J, the junction kept 10 bases outside the gene matches. DNA of the CDR3: TGTGCCAGCACACTTCCGGGACAGGGGGCGTTCTACGAGCAGTACTTC. It specifies CASTLPGQGAFYEQYF.

This rearrangement joins TRBV18 to TRBJ1-6; 7 nucleotides agree with TRBD1. Germline V gene lookup returns CDR1 KGHSH and CDR2 LQKENI. The ends lost 2 bases at V and 3 bases at J; junction bases unmatched: 7. CDR3 length: 17 residues. The CDR3 DNA follows: TGTGCCAGCTCACCATTGCACCGGGACAGCTATAATTCACCCCTCCACTTT. It codes for CASSPLHRDSYNSPLHF.

This clone was counted between two and nine times. The chain links TRBV24-1 to TRBJ2-1; 7 bases align to TRBD1. This CDR3 is 14 amino acids long. V trimming: 5 bases; J trimming: 2 bases; junction bases outside the gene matches: 2. The germline V gene encodes CDR1 KGHDR and CDR2 SFDVKD. CDR3 protein: CATSVGTAYNEQFF. CDR3 bases: TGTGCCACCAGTGTTGGGACAGCCTACAATGAGCAGTTCTTC.